This record covers a single TCR beta chain. Its cognate antigen is unknown. The data are from a study of T cell clonotyping in hematopoietic cell transplantation. General observations from the study: At the given depth, recipient repertoires were over 97% de novo clonotypes. Broader posttransplant TCR repertoire diversity was predicted by graft donor and pretransplant recipient Inverse Simpson Index values. After transplant, recipient diversity fell while pathologically expanded clonotypes grew through day 180. Cells were unsorted, so CD4 and CD8 contributions were not separated.

Per the germline V gene, CDR1 is MDHEN and CDR2 is SYDVKM. V was trimmed by 10 bases and J by 4 bases, leaving 16 bases between them. There are 13 residues in the CDR3. The protocol was immunoSEQ multiplex PCR, while the TCRdb copy is restricted to in-frame clones and leaves out a portion. The sample includes about 15,000 clones, 85% to 90% of them seen just once. This TCR was sampled from a middle-aged man in good health. Some clones in this sample may be carry-over from other donors' samples. The genes are TRBV28 and TRBJ1-2; a possible D gene is TRBD1 (6 bases). The sequenced sample was peripheral blood mononuclear cells. The CDR3 spells CATRGGPSYGYTF. The CDR3 nucleotides read TGTGCCACCCGAGGGGGTCCCTCCTATGGCTACACCTTC.